The source of this T cell receptor beta chain is a study of blood T cell repertoires in COVID-19. V gave up 5 bases and J gave up 5 bases; unmatched junction bases: 2. This CDR3 is 15 amino acids long. The germline CDR1 and CDR2 sequences are SNHLY and FYNNEI. TCRdb keeps only in-frame clones here, not all; method: immunoSEQ multiplex PCR. Seen here are approximately 250,000 clones, about 87% observed once, and the top ten hold roughly 4.3%. The sequencing sample was made of PBMCs or T cells enriched from blood (not recorded which). The chain carries TRBV2 and TRBJ2-5; 16 bases align to TRBD2. The receptor comes from a woman in her 30s with acute COVID-19. DNA of the CDR3: TGTGCCAGCAGTTTGGGACTAGCGGGGGGGGAGACCCAGTACTTC. This gives the protein CASSLGLAGGETQYF.